This T cell receptor beta chain was captured by sequencing in a study of blood T cell repertoires in COVID-19. As for the study in general: The origin of the acute and convalescent COVID-19 samples was the United States, Italy and Spain.

The repertoire was sequenced with immunoSEQ multiplex PCR; TCRdb's copy has only in-frame clones and lacks some. Here the sample spans roughly 270,000 clones, around 84% being singletons. Adults between roughly 18 and 100 years of age took part from approximately 24 US areas. Researchers sorted participants into cohorts using their self-reported clinical history. From germline, CDR1 is SGHRS and CDR2 YFSETQ. The trim removed 1 base at V and 3 bases at J, leaving 4 bases unmatched. CDR3 length: 16 amino acids. Sequenced input: PBMCs or T cells enriched from blood (not recorded which). The gene calls are TRBV5-1 and TRBJ2-3, with 11 nucleotides matching TRBD2. The TCR sequence derives from a woman in her forties or fifties who had recovered from COVID-19. CDR3 residues: CASSLRRTSGTDTQYF. CDR3 DNA: TGCGCCAGCAGCTTGCGGCGGACTAGCGGGACAGATACGCAGTATTTT.